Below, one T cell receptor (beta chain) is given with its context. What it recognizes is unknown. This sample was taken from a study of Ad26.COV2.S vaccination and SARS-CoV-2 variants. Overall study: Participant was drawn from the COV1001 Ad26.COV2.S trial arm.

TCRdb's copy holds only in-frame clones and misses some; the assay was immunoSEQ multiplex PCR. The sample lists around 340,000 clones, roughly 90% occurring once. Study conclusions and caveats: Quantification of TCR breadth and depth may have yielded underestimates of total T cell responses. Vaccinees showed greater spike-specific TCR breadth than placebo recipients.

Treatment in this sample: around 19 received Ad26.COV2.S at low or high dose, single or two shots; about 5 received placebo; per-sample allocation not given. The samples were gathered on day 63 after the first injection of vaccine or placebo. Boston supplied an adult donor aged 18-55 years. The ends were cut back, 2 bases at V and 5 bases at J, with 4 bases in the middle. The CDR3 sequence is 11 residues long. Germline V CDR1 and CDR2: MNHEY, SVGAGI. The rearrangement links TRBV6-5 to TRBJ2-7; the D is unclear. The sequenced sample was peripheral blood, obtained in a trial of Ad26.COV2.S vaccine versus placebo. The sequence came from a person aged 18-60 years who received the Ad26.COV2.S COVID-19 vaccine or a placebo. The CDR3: CASSYRNEQYF. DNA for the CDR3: TGTGCCAGCAGTTACAGGAACGAGCAGTACTTC.